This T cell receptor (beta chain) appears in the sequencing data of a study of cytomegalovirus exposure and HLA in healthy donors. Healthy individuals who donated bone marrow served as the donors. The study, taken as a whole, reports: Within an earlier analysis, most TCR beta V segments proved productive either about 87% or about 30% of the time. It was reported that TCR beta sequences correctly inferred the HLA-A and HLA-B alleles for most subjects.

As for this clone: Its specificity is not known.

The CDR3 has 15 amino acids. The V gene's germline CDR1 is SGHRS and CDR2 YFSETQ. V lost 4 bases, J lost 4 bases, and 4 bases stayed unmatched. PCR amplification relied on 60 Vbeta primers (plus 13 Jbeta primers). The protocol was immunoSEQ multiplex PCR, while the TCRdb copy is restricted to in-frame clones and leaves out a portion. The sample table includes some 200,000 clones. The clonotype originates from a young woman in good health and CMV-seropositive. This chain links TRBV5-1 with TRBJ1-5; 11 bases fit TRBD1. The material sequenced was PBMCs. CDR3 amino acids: CASSPGQGVNQPQHF. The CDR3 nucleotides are TGCGCCAGCAGCCCGGGACAGGGGGTGAATCAGCCCCAGCATTTT.